Listed below are T cell receptor beta chains from one sample, sequenced in a study of blood T cell repertoires in COVID-19. TCRdb keeps only in-frame clones here, not all; method: immunoSEQ multiplex PCR. The table shows 80,000 to 95,000 clones, with roughly 79% occurring only once. The specimen was peripheral blood. Receptors originate from a woman of 80 years or more with acute or convalescent COVID-19. Both conserved end residues are part of each CDR3. The order of the fields is J gene, V gene, CDR3 protein.

j_gene: TRBJ1-2
v_gene: TRBV19
CDR3aa: CASSSLDRGNYGYTF

j_gene: TRBJ2-5
v_gene: TRBV7-3
CDR3aa: CASSPGGDRRAETQYF

j_gene: TRBJ2-1
v_gene: TRBV5-4
CDR3aa: CASSPRRGGSRNEQFF

j_gene: TRBJ2-1
v_gene: TRBV19
CDR3aa: CASSIGTGVTYNEQFF

j_gene: TRBJ2-2
v_gene: TRBV7-2
CDR3aa: CASSLAVTNTGELFF

j_gene: TRBJ2-3
v_gene: TRBV30
CDR3aa: CAWAGGDTQYF

j_gene: TRBJ2-7
v_gene: TRBV28
CDR3aa: CASSLGGDSYEQYF

j_gene: TRBJ2-5
v_gene: TRBV4-1
CDR3aa: CASSQRGGPRETQYF

j_gene: TRBJ2-7
v_gene: TRBV19
CDR3aa: CASSIGTGPTYEQYF

j_gene: TRBJ1-3
v_gene: TRBV10-3
CDR3aa: CAIRDTPSSGNTIYF

j_gene: TRBJ1-5
v_gene: TRBV6-2/TRBV6-3
CDR3aa: CASTPMTGVGNQPQHF

j_gene: TRBJ1-3
v_gene: TRBV30
CDR3aa: CAWSEGSSGNTIYF

j_gene: TRBJ2-7
v_gene: TRBV2
CDR3aa: CASWGQGNEQYF

j_gene: TRBJ2-1
v_gene: TRBV5-5
CDR3aa: CASSFRAGGNEQFF

j_gene: TRBJ2-1
v_gene: TRBV28
CDR3aa: CASSSAGTSGKNEQFF

j_gene: TRBJ2-1
v_gene: TRBV12-3/TRBV12-4
CDR3aa: CASSFQFGGEQFF

j_gene: TRBJ2-5
v_gene: TRBV28
CDR3aa: CASSSPSYLGETQYF